The present TCR beta chain was sequenced within a study of T cell responses to AZD1222 COVID-19 vaccine. Study-level background: Pooling covered second doses at about 4 or about 12 weeks. Study-wide results and caveats: Without day 14 samples, only post-peak T cell repertoires were studied. The sample set comprised mostly white British donors with more females, and clonal diversity was possibly underestimated.

The protocol was immunoSEQ multiplex PCR, while the TCRdb copy is restricted to in-frame clones and leaves out a portion. The sample yields approximately 160,000 clones, about 90% seen once. V trimming: 1 base; J trimming: 4 bases; junction bases outside the gene matches: 2. This CDR3 region has 15 residues. Per the germline V gene, CDR1 is MDHEN and CDR2 is SYDVKM. For this clone: The antigen is not known.

This sequence joins TRBV28 and TRBJ1-2; 11 bases line up with TRBD1. The TCR originated in an adult in good health. Specimen: peripheral blood, collected on day 0 of AZD1222 vaccination. The CDR3 sequence is CASSLLGTGGYGYTF. CDR3 sequence (DNA): TGTGCCAGCAGTTTATTAGGGACAGGGGGCTATGGCTACACCTTC.